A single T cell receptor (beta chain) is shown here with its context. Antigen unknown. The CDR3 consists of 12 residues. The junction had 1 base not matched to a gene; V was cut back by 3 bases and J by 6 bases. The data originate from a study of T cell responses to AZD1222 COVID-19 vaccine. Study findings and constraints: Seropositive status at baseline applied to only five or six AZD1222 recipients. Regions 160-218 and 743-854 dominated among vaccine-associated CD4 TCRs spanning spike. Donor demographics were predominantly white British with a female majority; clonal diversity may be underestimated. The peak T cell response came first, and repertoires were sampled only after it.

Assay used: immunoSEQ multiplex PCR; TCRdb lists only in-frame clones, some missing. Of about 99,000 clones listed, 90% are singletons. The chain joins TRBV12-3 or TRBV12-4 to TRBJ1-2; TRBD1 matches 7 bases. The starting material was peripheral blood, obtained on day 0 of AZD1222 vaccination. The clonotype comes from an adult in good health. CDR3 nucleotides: TGTGCCAGCAGTTTGACAGGGAATGGCTACACCTTC. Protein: CASSLTGNGYTF.